This record covers a single TCR beta chain. Its cognate antigen has yet to be identified. No per-base quality is available; no much larger clone lies one base away. Trimming costs V 6 bases and J 5 bases, and their ends lie 14 bases apart. Its CDR3 holds 14 amino acids, cysteine through phenylalanine. The kept DNA is CDR3 alone, 42 bases in frame from the first base. The CDR1 and CDR2 encoded by the germline V gene are MDHEN and SYDVKM. The CDR3 regions of human TCRbeta chains were subjected to immunosequencing. On the authors' methods: Repertoire TCRs were matched against a reference library of SARS-CoV-2-specific TCRs generated with the MIRA antigen-specificity platform. Breadth meant the fraction of unique TCRs that were SARS-CoV-2-associated, whereas depth meant the fraction of total T cells that were SARS-CoV-2-associated. Each spike-specific TCR was assigned to its reactive spike region and to a CD4 or CD8 class using the MIRA data. Log10-transformed breadth and depth values were compared by one-way ANOVA with Sidak's multiple comparisons tests. In TCRdb, the immuneACCESS table is reduced to in-frame sequences with V and J assigned. These tables do not hold every clone; where another copy was compared, an unresolved V gene accounts for under half, and the others remain unexplained. The DNA gave D and trimming, while V, J and clone size come from that table. The sample table lists some 150,000 clones, about 88% of them with a count of one. The ten largest clones capture approximately 17% of the sample.

The time point label of this sample denotes: baseline before first vaccination. Vaccinee samples came from UK trials COV001 and COV002, including a single-blind randomized controlled phase 2/3 trial of AZD1222 (ChAdOx1 nCoV-19) in healthy adults. For TCRbeta chain sequencing, PBMC samples were collected from trial participants at day 0 and at day 28 after the second dose. This specimen comes from a study of T cell responses to AZD1222 COVID-19 vaccine listed by TCRdb under 2021. General notes on the study: AZD1222 recipients whose second dose came at about 4 weeks and those whose second dose came at about 12 weeks were combined into one group, since spike-specific TCR depth and breadth did not differ between the two schedules. A total of just over 230 trial participants underwent TCR sequencing, of whom 200 to 220 had received two doses of AZD1222 and about 25 had received two doses of the MenACWY control vaccine. Trial participants were enrolled by age into 18-55, 56-69 and 70-plus year subgroups, with around 140, 26 and 57 TCR-sequenced participants respectively.

Study-level results and caveats: Because no day 14 peak-response samples were available, the repertoires could be characterized only after the peak T cell response. Spike-specific TCR breadth and depth rose significantly after two AZD1222 doses compared with day 0 and with MenACWY recipients. CD4 TCRs associated with the vaccine covered the entire spike protein, and the dominant responses were in regions 160-218 and 743-854. The 56-69-year group was small, and its depth increase did not reach significance, likely because of low power. Reportedly, almost half of the unique spike-specific TCRs recognized epitopes lying outside the regions that are mutated in the B.1.351 and B.1.1.7 variants. Most participants were white British and females outnumbered males, and the authors suggested that clonal diversity may have been underestimated. Conclusions about previously exposed vaccinees were limited because only 5 or 6 AZD1222 recipients were SARS-CoV-2 seropositive at baseline.

The chain employs TRBV28 and TRBJ1-5; the D region possibly corresponds to TRBD1 (5 bases align). The material sequenced was peripheral blood, taken on day 0 of AZD1222 vaccination. The receptor was isolated from an adult in good health. The CDR3 region reads CASSLRRVDQPQHF. The bases read TGTGCCAGCAGCCTCCGCAGGGTAGATCAGCCCCAGCATTTT.